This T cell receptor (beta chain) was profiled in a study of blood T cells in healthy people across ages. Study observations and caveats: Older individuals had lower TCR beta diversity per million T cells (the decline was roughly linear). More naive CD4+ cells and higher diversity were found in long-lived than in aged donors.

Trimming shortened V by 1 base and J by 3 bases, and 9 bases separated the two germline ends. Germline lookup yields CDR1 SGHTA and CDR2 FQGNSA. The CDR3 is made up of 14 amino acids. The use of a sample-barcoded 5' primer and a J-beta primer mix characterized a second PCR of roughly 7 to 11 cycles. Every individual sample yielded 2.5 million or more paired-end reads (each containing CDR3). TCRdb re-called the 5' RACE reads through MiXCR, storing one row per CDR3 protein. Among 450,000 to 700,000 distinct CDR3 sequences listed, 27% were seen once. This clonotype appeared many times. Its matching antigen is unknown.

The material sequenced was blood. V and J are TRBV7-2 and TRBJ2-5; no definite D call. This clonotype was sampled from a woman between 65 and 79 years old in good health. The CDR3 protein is CASSLGRTKETQYF. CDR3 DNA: TGTGCCAGCAGCTTAGGTCGCACGAAAGAGACCCAGTACTTC.